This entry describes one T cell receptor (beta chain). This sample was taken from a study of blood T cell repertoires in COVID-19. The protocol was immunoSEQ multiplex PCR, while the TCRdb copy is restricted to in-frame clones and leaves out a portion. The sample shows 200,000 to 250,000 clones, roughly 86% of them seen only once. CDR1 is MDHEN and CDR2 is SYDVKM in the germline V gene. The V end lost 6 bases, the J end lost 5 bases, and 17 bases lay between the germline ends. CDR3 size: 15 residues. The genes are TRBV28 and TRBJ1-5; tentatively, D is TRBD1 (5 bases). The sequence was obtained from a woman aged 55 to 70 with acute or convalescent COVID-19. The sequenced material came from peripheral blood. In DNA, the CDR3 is TGTGCCAGCAGCCTGACCGGTCGCAGGGATCAGCCCCAGCATTTT. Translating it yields CASSLTGRRDQPQHF.